The clone carrying this T cell receptor (beta chain) was detected only a few times. Its antigen is undetermined. The protocol was immunoSEQ multiplex PCR, while the TCRdb copy is restricted to in-frame clones and leaves out a portion. The data hold 3,000 or so clones, with around 63% observed a single time. Tumor tissue was taken before any definitive surgery or chemotherapy was given. This sample is drawn from a study of high-grade serous ovarian cancer treatment subgroups. Study-wide context: On average, around 15,000 reads and 7,494 unique TCR beta rearrangements were obtained per sample.

In germline, CDR1 is MNHNS, CDR2 SASEGT. Trimming removed 8 bases from V and 5 bases from J, with 6 bases in between. This CDR3 has 11 amino acids. Overall study findings and caveats: CDR1 and CDR2 were left unanalyzed; analyses focused on CDR3.

Sequencing was performed on tumor tissue. This clonotype originated in a human donor with high-grade serous ovarian cancer. The chain recombines TRBV6-1 with TRBJ2-2, with D hard to call. CDR3 protein: CASGRTGELFF. The CDR3, as DNA: TGTGCCAGCGGGCGGACCGGGGAGCTGTTTTTT.